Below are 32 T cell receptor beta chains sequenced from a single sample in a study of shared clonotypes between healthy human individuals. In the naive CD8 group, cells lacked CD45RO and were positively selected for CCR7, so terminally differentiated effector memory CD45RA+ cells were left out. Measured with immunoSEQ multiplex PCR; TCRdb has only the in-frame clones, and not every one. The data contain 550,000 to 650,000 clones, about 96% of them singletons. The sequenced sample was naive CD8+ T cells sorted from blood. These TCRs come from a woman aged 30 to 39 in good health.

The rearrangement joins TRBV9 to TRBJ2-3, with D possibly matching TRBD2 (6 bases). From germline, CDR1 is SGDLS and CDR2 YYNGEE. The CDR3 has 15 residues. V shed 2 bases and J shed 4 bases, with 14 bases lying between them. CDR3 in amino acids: CASSVSGSEADTQYF. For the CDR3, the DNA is TGTGCCAGCAGCGTTAGCGGATCCGAGGCAGATACGCAGTATTTT.

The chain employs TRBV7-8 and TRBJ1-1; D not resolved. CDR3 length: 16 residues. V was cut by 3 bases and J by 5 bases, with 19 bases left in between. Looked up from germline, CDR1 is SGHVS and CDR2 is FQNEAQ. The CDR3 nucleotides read TGTGCCAGCAGCTTGTGGACCGCCGTGGGGTGGACTGAAGCTTTCTTT. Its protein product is CASSLWTAVGWTEAFF. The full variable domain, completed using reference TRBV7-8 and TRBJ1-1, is GAGVSQSPRYKVAKRGQDVALRCDPISGHVSLFWYQQALGQGPEFLTYFQNEAQLDKSGLPSDRFFAERPEGSVSTLKIQRTQQEDSAVYLCASSLWTAVGWTEAFFGQGTRLTVV.

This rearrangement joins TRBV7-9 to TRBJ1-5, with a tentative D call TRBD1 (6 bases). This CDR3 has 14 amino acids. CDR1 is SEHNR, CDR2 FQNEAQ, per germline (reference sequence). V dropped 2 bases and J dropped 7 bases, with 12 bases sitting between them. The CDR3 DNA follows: TGTGCCAGCAGCTTAAGCACAGGGCGGCAGCCCCAGCATTTT. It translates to CASSLSTGRQPQHF.

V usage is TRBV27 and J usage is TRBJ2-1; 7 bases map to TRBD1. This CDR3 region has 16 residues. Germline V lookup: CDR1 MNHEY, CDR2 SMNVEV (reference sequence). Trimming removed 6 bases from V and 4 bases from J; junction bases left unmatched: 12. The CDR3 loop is CASSRTQGVLYNEQFF. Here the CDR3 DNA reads TGTGCCAGCAGCAGAACTCAGGGGGTATTGTACAATGAGCAGTTCTTC.

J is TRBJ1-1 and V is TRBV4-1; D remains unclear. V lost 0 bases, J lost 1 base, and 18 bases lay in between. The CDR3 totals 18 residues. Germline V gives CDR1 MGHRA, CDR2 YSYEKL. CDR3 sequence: CASSQDPFGRVPNTEAFF. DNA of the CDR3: TGCGCCAGCAGCCAAGATCCGTTCGGGAGGGTTCCGAACACTGAAGCTTTCTTT.

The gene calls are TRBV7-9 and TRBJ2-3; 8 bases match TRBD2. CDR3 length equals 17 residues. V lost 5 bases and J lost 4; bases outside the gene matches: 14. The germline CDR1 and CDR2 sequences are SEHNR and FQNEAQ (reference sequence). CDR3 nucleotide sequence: TGTGCCAGCAGCCTAGGGGTGCGGGAGGTTAGCGCAGATACGCAGTATTTT. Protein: CASSLGVREVSADTQYF. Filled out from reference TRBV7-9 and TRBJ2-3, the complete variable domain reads DTGVSQNPRHKITKRGQNVTFRCDPISEHNRLYWYRQTLGQGPEFLTYFQNEAQLEKSRLLSDRFSAERPKGSFSTLEIQRTEQGDSAMYLCASSLGVREVSADTQYFGPGTRLTVL.

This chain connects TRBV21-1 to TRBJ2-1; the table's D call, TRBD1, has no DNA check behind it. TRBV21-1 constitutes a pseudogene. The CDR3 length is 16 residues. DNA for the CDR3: TGTGCCAGCACCCCGACAGGGAACCTTACAGGGAATGAGCAGTTCTTC. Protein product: CASTPTGNLTGNEQFF.

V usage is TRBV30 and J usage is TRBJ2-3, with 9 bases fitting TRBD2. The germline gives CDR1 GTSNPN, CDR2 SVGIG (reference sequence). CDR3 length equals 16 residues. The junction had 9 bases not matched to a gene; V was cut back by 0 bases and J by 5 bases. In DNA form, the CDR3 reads TGTGCCTGGAGTGTACTCGGCGGGAGGGCCAGAGATACGCAGTATTTT. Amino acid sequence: CAWSVLGGRARDTQYF.

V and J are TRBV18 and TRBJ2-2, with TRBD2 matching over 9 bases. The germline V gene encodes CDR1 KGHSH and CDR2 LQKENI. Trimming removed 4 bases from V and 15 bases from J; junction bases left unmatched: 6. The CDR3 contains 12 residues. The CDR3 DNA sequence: TGTGCCAGCTCACGAGCGGGAGGATTAGTGTTTTTT. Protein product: CASSRAGGLVFF.

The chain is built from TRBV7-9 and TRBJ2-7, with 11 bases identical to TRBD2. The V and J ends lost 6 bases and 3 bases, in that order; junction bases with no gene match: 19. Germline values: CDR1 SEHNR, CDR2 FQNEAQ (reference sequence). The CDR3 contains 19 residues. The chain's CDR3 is CASSQRALAGGPTRYEQYF. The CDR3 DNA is TGTGCCAGCAGTCAAAGGGCCCTAGCGGGAGGCCCCACCCGCTACGAGCAGTACTTC.

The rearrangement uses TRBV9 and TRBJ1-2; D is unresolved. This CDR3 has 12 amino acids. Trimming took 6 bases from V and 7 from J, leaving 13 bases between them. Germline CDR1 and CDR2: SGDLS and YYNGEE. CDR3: CASTQLTGGYTF. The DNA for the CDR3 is TGTGCCAGCACCCAGTTGACGGGTGGCTACACCTTC.

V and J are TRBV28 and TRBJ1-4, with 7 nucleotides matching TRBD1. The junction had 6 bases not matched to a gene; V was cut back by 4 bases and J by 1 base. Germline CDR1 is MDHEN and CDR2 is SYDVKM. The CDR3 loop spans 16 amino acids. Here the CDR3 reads CASSSRDRLTNEKLFF. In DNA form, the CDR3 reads TGTGCCAGCAGTTCCCGGGACAGACTAACTAATGAAAAACTGTTTTTT.

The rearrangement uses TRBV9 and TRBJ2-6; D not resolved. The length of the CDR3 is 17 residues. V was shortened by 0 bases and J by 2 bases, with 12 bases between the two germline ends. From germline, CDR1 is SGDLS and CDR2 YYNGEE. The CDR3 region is CASSVEALAPGANVLTF. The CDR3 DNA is TGTGCCAGCAGCGTAGAGGCATTGGCTCCTGGGGCCAACGTCCTGACTTTC.

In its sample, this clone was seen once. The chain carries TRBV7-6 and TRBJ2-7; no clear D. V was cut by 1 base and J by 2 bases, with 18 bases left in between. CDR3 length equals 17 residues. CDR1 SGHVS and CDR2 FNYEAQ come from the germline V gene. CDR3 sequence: CASSLVVLGSPAYEQYF. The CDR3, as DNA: TGTGCCAGCAGCTTAGTTGTCCTCGGTTCCCCCGCCTACGAGCAGTACTTC.

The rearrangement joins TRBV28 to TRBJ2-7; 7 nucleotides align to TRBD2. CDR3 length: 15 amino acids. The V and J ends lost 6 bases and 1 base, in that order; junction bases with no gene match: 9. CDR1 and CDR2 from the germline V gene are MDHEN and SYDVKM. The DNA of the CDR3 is TGTGCCAGCAGGGGGATTAGCGGGCGATCCTACGAGCAGTACTTC. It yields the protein CASRGISGRSYEQYF.

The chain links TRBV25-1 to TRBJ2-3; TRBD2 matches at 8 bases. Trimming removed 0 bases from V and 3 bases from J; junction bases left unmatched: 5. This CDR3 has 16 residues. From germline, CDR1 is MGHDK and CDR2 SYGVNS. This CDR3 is CASSEYQRENTDTQYF. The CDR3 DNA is TGTGCCAGCAGTGAATACCAGCGGGAGAATACAGATACGCAGTATTTT.

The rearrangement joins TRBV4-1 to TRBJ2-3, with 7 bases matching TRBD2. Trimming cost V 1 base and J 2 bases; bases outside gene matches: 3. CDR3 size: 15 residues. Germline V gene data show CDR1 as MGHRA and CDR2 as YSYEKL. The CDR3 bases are TGCGCCAGCAGCCAAGTCGGGGGGACCACAGATACGCAGTATTTT. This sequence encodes CASSQVGGTTDTQYF.

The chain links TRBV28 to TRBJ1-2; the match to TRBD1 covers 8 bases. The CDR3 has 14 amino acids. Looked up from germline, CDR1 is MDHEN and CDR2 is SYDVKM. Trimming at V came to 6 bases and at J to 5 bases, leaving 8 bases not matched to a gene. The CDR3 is CASRGQGLWYGYTF. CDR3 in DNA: TGTGCCAGCAGAGGACAGGGATTGTGGTATGGCTACACCTTC.

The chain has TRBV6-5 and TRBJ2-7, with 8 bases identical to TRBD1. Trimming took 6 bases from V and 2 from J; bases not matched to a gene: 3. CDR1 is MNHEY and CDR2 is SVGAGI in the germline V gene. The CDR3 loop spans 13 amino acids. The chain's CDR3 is CASSQQGAYEQYF. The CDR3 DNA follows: TGTGCCAGCAGCCAACAGGGGGCCTACGAGCAGTACTTC.

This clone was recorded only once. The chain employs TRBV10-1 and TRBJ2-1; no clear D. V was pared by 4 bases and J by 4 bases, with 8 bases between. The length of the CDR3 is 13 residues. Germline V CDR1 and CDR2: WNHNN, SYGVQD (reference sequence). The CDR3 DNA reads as TGCGCCAGCAGTGGGCCAGAGTACAATGAGCAGTTCTTC. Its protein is CASSGPEYNEQFF.

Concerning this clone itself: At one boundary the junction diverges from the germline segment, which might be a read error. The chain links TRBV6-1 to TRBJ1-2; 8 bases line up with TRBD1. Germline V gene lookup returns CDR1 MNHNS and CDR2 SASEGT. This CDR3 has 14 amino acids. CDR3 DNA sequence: TGTGCCAGCGGTGACAGGGGTAGTACTTATGGCTACACCTTC. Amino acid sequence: CASGDRGSTYGYTF.

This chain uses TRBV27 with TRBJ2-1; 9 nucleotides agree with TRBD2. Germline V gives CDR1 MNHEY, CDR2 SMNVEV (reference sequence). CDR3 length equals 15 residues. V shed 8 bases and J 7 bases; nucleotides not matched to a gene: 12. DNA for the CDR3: TGTGCCAGCTCCTTCAGTCCAGGACTAGCGAATGAGCAGTTCTTC. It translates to CASSFSPGLANEQFF.

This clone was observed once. Here the CDR3 reads CASSLLVGNEQFF. The CDR3, as DNA: TGTGCCAGCAGCTTATTAGTGGGGAATGAGCAGTTCTTC. The V call is TRBV7-3, the J call TRBJ2-1; D is uncertain. Between the trimmed V and J ends, which lost 2 bases and 7 bases, there was a span of 9 bases. This CDR3 has 13 amino acids. CDR1 and CDR2 (germline): SGHTA, FQGTGA.

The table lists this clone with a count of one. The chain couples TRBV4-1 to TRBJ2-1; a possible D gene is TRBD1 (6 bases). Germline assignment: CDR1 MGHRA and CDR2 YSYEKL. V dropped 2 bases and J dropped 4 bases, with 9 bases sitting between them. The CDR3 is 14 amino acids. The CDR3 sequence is CASSQTTGYNEQFF. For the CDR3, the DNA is TGCGCCAGCAGCCAAACCACAGGGTACAATGAGCAGTTCTTC.

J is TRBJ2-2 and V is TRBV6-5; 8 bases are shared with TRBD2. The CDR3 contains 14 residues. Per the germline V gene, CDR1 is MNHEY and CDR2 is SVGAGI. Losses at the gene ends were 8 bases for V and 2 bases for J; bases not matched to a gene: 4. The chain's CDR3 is CASSGLVNTGELFF. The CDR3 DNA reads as TGTGCCAGCTCGGGACTAGTTAACACCGGGGAGCTGTTTTTT.

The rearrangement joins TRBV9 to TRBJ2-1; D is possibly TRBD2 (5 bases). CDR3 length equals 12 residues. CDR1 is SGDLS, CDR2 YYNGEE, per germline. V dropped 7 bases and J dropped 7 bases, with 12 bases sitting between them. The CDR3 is CASSEGENEQFF. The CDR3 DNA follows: TGTGCCAGCTCCGAGGGCGAGAATGAGCAGTTCTTC.

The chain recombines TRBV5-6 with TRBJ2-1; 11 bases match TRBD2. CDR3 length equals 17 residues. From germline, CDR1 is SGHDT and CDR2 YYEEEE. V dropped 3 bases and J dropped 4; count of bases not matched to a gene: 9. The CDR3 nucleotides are TGTGCCAGCAGCTCCCAGGGACTAGCGGCCTCTTACAATGAGCAGTTCTTC. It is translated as CASSSQGLAASYNEQFF.

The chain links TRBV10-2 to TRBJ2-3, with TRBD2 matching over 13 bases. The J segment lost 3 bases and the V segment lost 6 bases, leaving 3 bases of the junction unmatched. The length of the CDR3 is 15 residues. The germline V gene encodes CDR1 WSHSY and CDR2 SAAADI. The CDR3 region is CASRGTSGATDTQYF. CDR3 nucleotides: TGCGCCAGCAGGGGGACTAGCGGGGCTACAGATACGCAGTATTTT.

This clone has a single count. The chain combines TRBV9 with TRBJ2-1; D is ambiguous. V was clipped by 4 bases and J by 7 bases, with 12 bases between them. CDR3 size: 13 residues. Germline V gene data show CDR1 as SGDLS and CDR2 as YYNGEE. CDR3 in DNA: TGTGCCAGCAGCCCCCAGAATTGGAATGAGCAGTTCTTC. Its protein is CASSPQNWNEQFF. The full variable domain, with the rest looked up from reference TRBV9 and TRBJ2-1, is DSGVTQTPKHLITATGQRVTLRCSPRSGDLSVYWYQQSLDQGLQFLIQYYNGEERAKGNILERFSAQQFPDLHSELNLSSLELGDSALYFCASSPQNWNEQFFGPGTRLTVL.

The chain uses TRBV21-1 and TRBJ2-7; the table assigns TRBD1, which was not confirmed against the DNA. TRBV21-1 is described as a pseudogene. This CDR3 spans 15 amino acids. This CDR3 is CASSKAWPSPYEQYF. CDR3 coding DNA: TGTGCCAGCAGCAAAGCCTGGCCCTCCCCCTACGAGCAGTACTTC.

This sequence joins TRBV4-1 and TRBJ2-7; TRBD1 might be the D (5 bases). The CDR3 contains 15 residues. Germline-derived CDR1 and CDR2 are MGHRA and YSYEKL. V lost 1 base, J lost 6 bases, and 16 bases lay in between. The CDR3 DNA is TGCGCCAGCAGCCAAGTCATCCAGGGTCGAGGCGAGCAGTACTTC. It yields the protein CASSQVIQGRGEQYF.

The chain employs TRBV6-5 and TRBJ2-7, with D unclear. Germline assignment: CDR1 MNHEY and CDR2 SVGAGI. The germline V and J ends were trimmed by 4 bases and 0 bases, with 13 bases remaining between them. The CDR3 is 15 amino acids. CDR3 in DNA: TGTGCCAGCAGTTCGGGCGACCCTCGCTCCTACGAGCAGTACTTC. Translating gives CASSSGDPRSYEQYF.